This TCR beta chain was retrieved from a study of cytomegalovirus exposure and HLA in healthy donors (dated by TCRdb to about 2017). At the level of the whole study: According to an earlier analysis of around 600 of the donors, about 179 million T cells yielded 117 million unique TCR beta sequences and roughly 280 Gb of sequence data. Across 300 to 400 genotyped donors of the cohort, an average of about 240,000 unique TCR beta nucleotide sequences per donor were sequenced, and 15% to 20% of those sequences were non-productive. An early release covering some 640 HLA-typed donors comprised about 300 gigabases of sequencing data and about 90 million unique TCR sequences. Typing coverage differed by locus: A, B, C, DRB1 and DQB1 were typed in roughly 629-630 donors, DQA1 in about 550, DPA1 in 606, and DPB1 in around 490. An earlier analysis of approximately 500 of the donors applied high-throughput TCR beta sequencing to assess whether each TCR beta V gene segment acted as functional or pseudogenic. Donor age, sex, ethnicity and CMV serostatus were compiled together with the repertoire data. A later analysis re-analyzed previously published TCR beta repertoires from 660 or so donors and added high-resolution HLA genotyping to study TCR occurrence patterns. The T cell repertoires of under 750 subjects were profiled by immunosequencing and related to cytomegalovirus serostatus. HLA typing included class I and class II loci at four-digit resolution. Every discovery cohort repertoire had been produced on one sequencing platform. Of the approximately 400 genotyped donors, 65% to 90% fell in the genetic ancestry cluster associated with self-reported Caucasian donors. A later genetic analysis took genome-wide SNP genotypes for about 55% of the 666 donors and used that subset as a discovery cohort. The study was designed to test whether signatures of past pathogen exposure could be identified by cataloging public T cell receptors. The study combined high-throughput TCR immunosequencing, statistical association of individual TCRs with disease status, and machine learning to predict cytomegalovirus infection status. Four or five DR-DQ haplotypes were handled as single units for association and clustering, since linkage in the cohort was strong. A separate validation cohort of roughly 110 different subjects was used in addition to the roughly 700-subject first cohort. In the later analysis, no new phenotypic data were used to find candidate immune exposures; instead, reliance was placed on TCR beta sequences and their occurrence across donors. Results the study describes overall, beyond this receptor: Compared with equally common non-associated chains, HLA-associated TCR beta chains in a later analysis were more clonally expanded and had lower generation probabilities. According to the authors, the approach could potentially be generalized to other disease states and immunological phenotypes. Because counts were too low, approximately 18 rarely observed V segments, including chromosome 9 orphons, were excluded from the earlier analysis of about 500 of the donors. Because some donors lacked HLA typing at each locus, the association tests relied only on the typed subset. Linkage disequilibrium might explain the correlated functional status among segregating V segments, but an unknown experimental factor could not be excluded. A further reported finding was that TCR beta sequences accurately predicted the HLA-A and HLA-B alleles for most subjects in the first cohort. A total of roughly 160 TCR beta chains were listed by the study as associated with cytomegalovirus. A cluster of highly shared sequence variants was judged likely to be a technical artifact of the sequencing pipeline. In a later analysis, several top co-occurrence clusters were reported to appear linked to parvovirus B19, influenza, CMV and Epstein-Barr virus. When HLA alleles, especially DR and DQ, strongly co-occurred, TCR associations were difficult to assign to individual alleles. In both the original and validation cohorts, the classifier was reported to diagnose cytomegalovirus status with high specificity and sensitivity. In a later analysis, most CMV-associated TCR beta chains were found to appear HLA-restricted, with HLA associations seemingly driven largely by CMV exposure. In an earlier analysis of fewer than 750 of the donors, most TCR beta V segments were observed in productive rearrangements about 90% or about 30% of the time, broadly matching IMGT annotations. In this cohort, only TCR beta chains were sequenced, and detectable features were limited by the absence of alpha or paired-chain data. Specific HLA alleles were associated with about 17,000 TCR beta sequences at a false discovery rate of 0.05 in a later analysis. In a later analysis, TCR association rates were found to vary across HLA loci, with the most associated TCRs seen for DRB1 alleles and the fewest for HLA-C alleles. Presence/absence analyses assumed roughly uniform sequencing depth across donors, an assumption that may not hold. For the cohort, immune exposure information was limited to CMV serostatus. A few of the identified cytomegalovirus-associated TCR beta chains were confirmed in vitro to be specific for cytomegalovirus antigens. According to a later genetic analysis, donors in an Asian-associated ancestry cluster had fewer N-insertions in productive TCRs than the approximately 670-donor mean. Most TCR sequences were observed very rarely across donors, whereas some public TCRs were present in many individuals. An association between a missense DCLRE1C variant and V-gene and J-gene trimming of TCR beta chains was found in a later genetic analysis and replicated in an independent cohort.

The cohort consisted of more than 650 healthy bone marrow donors. At the time of sampling, every cohort member was nominally healthy, though immune exposures that went unrecorded were likely present. The donor was CMV seronegative and was included in the group of about 400 seronegative cohort members. Each donor provided a peripheral blood sample, and peripheral blood mononuclear cells were used for TCR beta sequencing. The Qiagen DNeasy Blood Extraction Kit was used to extract genomic DNA from the blood cell samples. Notes on this clone: Its antigen is unknown.

Libraries were constructed by the immunoSEQ multiplex PCR assay. For the multiplex PCR, a mixture combining 60 forward primers for TCR Vbeta segments and 13 reverse primers for TCR Jbeta segments was used. The CDR3 region of rearranged TCR beta genes was amplified from genomic DNA with a multiplex PCR assay. On the Illumina HiSeq System, the amplified TCR beta libraries were sequenced as 87-base-pair reads. Per the authors' processing: A later analysis tallied about 77 million unique TCR beta chains across the approximately 670 repertoires, and approximately 9.9 million of those chains were shared by two or more donors. A nearest-neighbor algorithm error-corrected the raw reads and collapsed the reads into unique sequences, merging closely related sequences to remove PCR and sequencing errors. To assign V, D and J gene segments, CDR3 sequences were aligned to IMGT reference sequences. Each retained sequence needed at least a six-nucleotide match to both a V gene segment and a J gene segment. Rearrangements were classified as productive when the CDR3 lacked stop codons and remained in frame with V and J, and all other rearrangements were classified as non-productive. CDR3 was defined by IMGT convention, running from the second conserved V-encoded cysteine to the conserved J-encoded phenylalanine. The earlier analysis of about 560 of the donors excluded any sequence lacking an unambiguous match to a single V gene segment. In an earlier analysis of 587 of the donors, a V segment was called functional when productive rearrangements were above 56.7%, and segregating when the standard deviation between donors exceeded 5%. A statistical classification framework was developed to diagnose cytomegalovirus status using the catalog of TCR beta chain sequences. V and J gene assignment, in a later analysis, came from comparing TCR nucleotide sequences with IMGT/GENE-DB human TR gene sequences. In a later analysis, CDR3 sequences and most-parsimonious VDJ recombination scenarios were assigned using the TCRdist pipeline. In a later analysis, each TCR beta chain was defined by its CDR3 amino acid sequence together with its V-gene family, and reads lacking a unique V-gene family were excluded. To address suspected cross-contamination and a sequencing artifact, a later analysis removed under 600 highly shared, low-generation-probability nucleotide sequences. A later analysis calculated a clonal expansion index for each public chain from normalized within-repertoire ranks of inferred template counts. Generation probabilities in a later analysis came from a VDJ recombination model fitted to out-of-frame rearrangements, and those results were checked against IGoR. Hypergeometric tests were used in a later analysis to score TCR-TCR, TCR-HLA and TCR-CMV co-occurrence, with a repertoire-size bias correction applied to the TCR pairs. To estimate false discovery rates, a later analysis permuted the HLA or CMV assignments 20 times. In a later analysis, co-occurring TCRs were grouped with DBSCAN, and TCRdist sequence similarity was added when clustering was performed within HLA-allele-positive subsets. Repertoires with fewer than 30,000 or more than 120,000 public chains were left out of co-occurrence clustering, as were several repertoires with anomalous nucleotide sharing. What TCRdb holds here is the immuneACCESS table cut down to in-frame rearrangements. Part of the clones is not present; checked against another copy, under half of the missing clones reflect an unresolved V gene, and the others are unexplained. V, J and clone size are taken as reported in that table, and D and trimming were inferred from the DNA itself. In this sample's table one finds some 42,000 clones. 1% to 1.5% of the sample is taken by the ten largest.

The sequence was obtained from a man under 40 in good health and CMV-seronegative. Sequencing was carried out using PBMCs.

The CDR3 amino acid sequence is: CASSLGRGEETQYF. The DNA is TGCGCCAGCAGCCTGGGCCGGGGTGAGGAGACCCAGTACTTC. The sequence joins TRBV5-1 to TRBJ2-5; matching of 5 bases hints at TRBD2 as the D gene. Looking up the germline V gene yields CDR1 SGHRS and CDR2 YFSETQ. The trim is 4 bases for V and 5 bases for J, with a gap of 15 bases between the germline ends. Taken from cysteine to phenylalanine, the CDR3 has 14 residues. Of all the DNA, just the CDR3 is kept, 42 bases in frame from base 1.